This T cell receptor (beta chain) was sequenced during a study of CD8+ T cells in alopecia areata. Per the germline V gene, CDR1 is SGHNT and CDR2 is YYREEE (reference sequence). This CDR3 spans 12 amino acids. Study results and caveats: Among patients, TCR sharing was less clear than in mice, a difference possibly due in part to HLA diversity in the patient population. Scalp sample sequencing also detects resident alphabeta T cells of normal skin.

cDNA reverse transcribed from extracted RNA served as the sequencing template. Using immunoSEQ multiplex PCR, the repertoire was profiled, and TCRdb retains in-frame clones only, with some absent. The profile shows hundreds of thousands of clones, 67% of them singletons. Turning to this clone: Its specificity is unknown.

This sequence joins TRBV5-4 and TRBJ1-6, with D perhaps matching TRBD1 (5 bases). This clonotype originated in a human donor with alopecia areata. The sequencing here drew on CD4+ T cells sorted from blood, taken at week 0. This chain's CDR3 is CAEKGPNSPLHF. In nucleotides, the CDR3 is TGTGCAGAGAAGGGGCCCAATTCACCCCTCCACTTT. Using reference TRBV5-4 and TRBJ1-6 for the parts outside the CDR3, the full variable domain is ETGVTQSPTHLIKTRGQQVTLRCSSQSGHNTVSWYQQALGQGPQFIFQYYREEENGRGNFPPRFSGLQFPNYSSELNVNALELDDSALYLCAEKGPNSPLHFGNGTRLTVT.